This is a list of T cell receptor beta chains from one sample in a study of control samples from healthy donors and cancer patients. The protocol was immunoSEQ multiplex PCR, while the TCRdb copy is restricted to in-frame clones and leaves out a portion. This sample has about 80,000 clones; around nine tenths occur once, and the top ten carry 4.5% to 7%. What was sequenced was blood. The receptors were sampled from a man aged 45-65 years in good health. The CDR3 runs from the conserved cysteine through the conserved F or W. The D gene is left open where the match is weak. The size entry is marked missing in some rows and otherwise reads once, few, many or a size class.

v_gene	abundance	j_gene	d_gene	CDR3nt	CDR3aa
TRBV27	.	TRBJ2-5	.	TGTGCCAGCAGTTCCGCAGGGAGAAAGACCCAGTACTTC	CASSSAGRKTQYF
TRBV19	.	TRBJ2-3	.	TGTGCCAGTAGTGCTGGTCGAAAGGGCACAGATACGCAGTATTTT	CASSAGRKGTDTQYF
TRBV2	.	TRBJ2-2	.	TGTGCCAGCCGCGTAGTCGTAGGGGCCCTCACCGGGGAGCTGTTTTTT	CASRVVVGALTGELFF
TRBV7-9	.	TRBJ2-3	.	TGTGCCCGCGGTCCCTGGGAGACAGATACGCAGTATTTT	CARGPWETDTQYF
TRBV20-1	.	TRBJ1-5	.	TGCAGTGCTAGTGGTGGGAATCAGCCCCAGCATTTT	CSASGGNQPQHF
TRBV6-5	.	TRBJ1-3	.	TGTGCCAGCAGTTACTCAACCCGAGGAAACACCATATATTTT	CASSYSTRGNTIYF
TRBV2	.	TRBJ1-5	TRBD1	TGTGCCAGTTCGGACAGGGGCAATCAGCCCCAGCATTTT	CASSDRGNQPQHF
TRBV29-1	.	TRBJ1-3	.	TGCAGCGTTGACAGGGGAAAAACTGGAAACACCATATATTTT	CSVDRGKTGNTIYF
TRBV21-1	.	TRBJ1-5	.	TGTGCCAGCAGCCCGCCCCAGCATTTT	CASSPPQHF
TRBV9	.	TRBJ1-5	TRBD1	TGTGCCAGCAGCGTAGGGGAGGGGGCCAATCAGCCCCAGCATTTT	CASSVGEGANQPQHF
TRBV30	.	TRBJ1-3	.	TGTGCCTGGAGTGTATATGTGAACACCATATATTTT	CAWSVYVNTIYF
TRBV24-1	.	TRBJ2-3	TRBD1	TGTGCCACCTCGGACAGGGGGAGCACAGATACGCAGTATTTT	CATSDRGSTDTQYF
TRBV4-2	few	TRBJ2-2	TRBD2	TGTGCCAGCAGCCAAGAAAGGGCTAGCGGGGCCGGGGAGCTGTTTTTT	CASSQERASGAGELFF
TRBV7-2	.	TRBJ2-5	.	TGTGCCAGCAGCCCCGGATACCTCGAAGAGACCCAGTACTTC	CASSPGYLEETQYF
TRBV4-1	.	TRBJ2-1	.	TGCGCCAGCAGCCAAGATGAGGGCTTCTACCAGCAGTTCTTC	CASSQDEGFYQQFF
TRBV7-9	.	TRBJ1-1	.	TGTGCCAGCAGCTTGCTTGTAGGTCAAGCTTTCTTT	CASSLLVGQAFF
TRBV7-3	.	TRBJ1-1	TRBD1	TGTGCCAGCAGCAGCGCCGGGACAGCAGAAGCTTTCTTT	CASSSAGTAEAFF
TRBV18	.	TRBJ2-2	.	TGTGCCAGCTCACCACCGTCAGGGGCAAGGAACACCGGGGAGCTGTTTTTT	CASSPPSGARNTGELFF
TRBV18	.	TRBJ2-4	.	TGTGCCAGCTCACCGGAGGGGGGGTTAGCCAAAAACATTCAGTACTTC	CASSPEGGLAKNIQYF
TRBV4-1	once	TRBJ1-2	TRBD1	TGCGCCAGCAGCCAAGAGGAGGGACAGGGATATGGCTACACCTTC	CASSQEEGQGYGYTF
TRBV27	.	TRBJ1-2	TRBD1	TGTGCCAGCAGGAAGACAGGGGGCAATGGCTACACCTTC	CASRKTGGNGYTF
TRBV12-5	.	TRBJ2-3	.	TGTGCTAGTGGTTCCCGTTACACAGATACGCAGTATTTT	CASGSRYTDTQYF
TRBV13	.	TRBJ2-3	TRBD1	TGTGCCAGCAGCTTAACAGGGGAGACAGATACGCAGTATTTT	CASSLTGETDTQYF
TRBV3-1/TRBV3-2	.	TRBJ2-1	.	TGTGCCAGCAGCCAAGATCACAGCTTGTTTGGCAATGAGCAGTTCTTC	CASSQDHSLFGNEQFF
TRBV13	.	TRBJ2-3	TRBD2	TGTGCCAGCAGCTTTACTAGCGGGGGCACAGATACGCAGTATTTT	CASSFTSGGTDTQYF
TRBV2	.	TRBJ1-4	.	TGTGCCAGCAGTGAGACTCCAGGAACTAATGAAAAACTGTTTTTT	CASSETPGTNEKLFF
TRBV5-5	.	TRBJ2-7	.	TGTGCCAGCAGTGGAAGGGGTGGAGAGCAGTACTTC	CASSGRGGEQYF
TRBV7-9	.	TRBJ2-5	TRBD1	TGTGCCAGCAGCCCTGGGACAGGGGGCGCAGAGACCCAGTACTTC	CASSPGTGGAETQYF
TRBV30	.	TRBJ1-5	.	TGTGCCTGGACATCCGGCAATAGCAATCAGCCCCAGCATTTT	CAWTSGNSNQPQHF
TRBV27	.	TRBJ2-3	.	TGTGCCAGCAGTTTACGAGGAGATACGCAGTATTTT	CASSLRGDTQYF
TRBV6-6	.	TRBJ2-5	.	TGTGCCAGCAGTCCTGCGGGGAGAGCAGAGACCCAGTACTTC	CASSPAGRAETQYF
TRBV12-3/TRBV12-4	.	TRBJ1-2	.	TGTGCCAGCACCCAACTCTTCAACTATGGCTACACCTTC	CASTQLFNYGYTF
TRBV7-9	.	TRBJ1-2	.	TGTGCCAGCGTCCCGGGGGGGATTAACTATGGCTACACCTTC	CASVPGGINYGYTF
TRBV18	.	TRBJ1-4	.	TGTGCCAGCTCCCCTCGGACCGGTAATGAAAAACTGTTTTTT	CASSPRTGNEKLFF
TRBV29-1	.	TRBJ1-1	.	TGCAGCGTTGCTTTGTTCTCCACGGGGAACACTGAAGCTTTCTTT	CSVALFSTGNTEAFF
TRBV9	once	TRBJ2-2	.	TGTGCCAGCAGCACTACAGGGTTAAGCGGGGAGCTGTTTTTT	CASSTTGLSGELFF
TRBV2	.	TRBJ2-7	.	TGTGCCGGAACGGAGGGCCGAACCTACGAGCAGTACTTC	CAGTEGRTYEQYF
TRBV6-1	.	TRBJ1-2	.	TGTGCCAGCAGTGAAGCCGAGATCTATGGCTACACCTTC	CASSEAEIYGYTF
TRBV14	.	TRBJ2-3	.	TGTGCCAGCAGCCAAGATCGCTCTAGGGCAGTTCCAGATACGCAGTATTTT	CASSQDRSRAVPDTQYF
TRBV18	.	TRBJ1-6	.	TGTGCCAGCTCACCACAGGGCCAGGGGCAATCACCCCTCCACTTT	CASSPQGQGQSPLHF
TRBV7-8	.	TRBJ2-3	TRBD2	TGTGCCAGCAGCTTAGGAGTAGCGGGGGGGATCGCTGGAGATACGCAGTATTTT	CASSLGVAGGIAGDTQYF
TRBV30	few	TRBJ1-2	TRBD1	TGTGCCTGGAGCCCCGGGACAGCGCTCTATGGCTACACCTTC	CAWSPGTALYGYTF
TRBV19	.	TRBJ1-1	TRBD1	TGTGCCAGTAGTAAACGGACAGGGATCAATTTCAACACTGAAGCTTTCTTT	CASSKRTGINFNTEAFF
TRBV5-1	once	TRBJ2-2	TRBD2	TGCGCCAGCAGCCTTACTAGCGGGGTTGACACCGGGGAGCTGTTTTTT	CASSLTSGVDTGELFF
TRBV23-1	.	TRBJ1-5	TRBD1	TGCGCCAGCAGATCGACGACGGGACAGATAAATTATAGCAATCAGCCCCAGCATTTT	CASRSTTGQINYSNQPQHF
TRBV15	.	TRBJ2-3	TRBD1	TGTGCCACCAGCAGAGGCACAGGGGAAGATACGCAGTATTTT	CATSRGTGEDTQYF
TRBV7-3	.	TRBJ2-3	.	TGTGCCAGCAGCTTAAAGGGCCGGGGGATTGGGGAAAACACAGATACGCAGTATTTT	CASSLKGRGIGENTDTQYF
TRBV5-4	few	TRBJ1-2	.	TGTGCCAGCGGCTTTCAGGGCTATGGCTACACCTTC	CASGFQGYGYTF
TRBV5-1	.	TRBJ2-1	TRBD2	TGCGCCAGCAGCTTGGCCTCGGGACTAGCGGGCGGGAATGAGCAGTTCTTC	CASSLASGLAGGNEQFF
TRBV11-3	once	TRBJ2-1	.	TGTGCCAGCAGCTTAGATCGGAGCTACTCTTACAATGAGCAGTTCTTC	CASSLDRSYSYNEQFF
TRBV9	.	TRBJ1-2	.	TGTGCCAGCAGGGCGACAGGAGAATATGGCTACACCTTC	CASRATGEYGYTF
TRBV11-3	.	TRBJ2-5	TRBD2	TGTGCCAGCAGCGTAGCGGGGGGAAGAGAGACCCAGTACTTC	CASSVAGGRETQYF
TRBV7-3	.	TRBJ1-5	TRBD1	TGTGCCAGCAGCCCGCCAGGGGGTAGCAATCAGCCCCAGCATTTT	CASSPPGGSNQPQHF
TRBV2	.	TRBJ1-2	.	TGTGCCAGCAGTGAAAACTATGGCTACACCTTC	CASSENYGYTF
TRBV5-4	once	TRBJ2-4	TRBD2	TGTGCCAGCAGCTTGGAGGCAGGGAGGGACATTCAGTACTTC	CASSLEAGRDIQYF